Shown below are 17 T cell receptor beta chains from a single sample sequenced in a study of cytotoxic CD8 clonotypes in ibrutinib-treated CLL. Assay: immunoSEQ multiplex PCR; the TCRdb copy retains only in-frame clones and omits some. Among tens of thousands of clones listed, 56% were seen once. The material was PBMCs, obtained after 24 months of ibrutinib treatment. Receptor source: a human donor with chronic lymphocytic leukemia.

This clone was observed a handful of times. The chain joins TRBV6-1 to TRBJ1-5; D is uncertain. Trimming left V 2 bases short and J 0 bases short, with 11 bases between. This CDR3 has 16 residues. CDR1 is MNHNS, CDR2 SASEGT, per germline. CDR3 bases: TGTGCCAGCAGTGAAATGGCAGGAAATAGCAATCAGCCCCAGCATTTT. It encodes CASSEMAGNSNQPQHF.

A single count supports this clone. This chain connects TRBV7-9 to TRBJ1-1; the D is unclear. Per germline, CDR1 SEHNR and CDR2 FQNEAQ (reference sequence). V was clipped by 2 bases and J by 0 bases, with 7 bases between them. This CDR3 contains 14 residues. The CDR3 DNA follows: TGTGCCAGCAGCTTACAGGAGCTGAACACTGAAGCTTTCTTT. Protein sequence: CASSLQELNTEAFF.

The chain uses TRBV5-1 and TRBJ2-3; 7 bases line up with TRBD1. This CDR3 region has 13 residues. In germline, CDR1 is SGHRS, CDR2 YFSETQ. V shed 2 bases and J 6 bases; nucleotides not matched to a gene: 3. The CDR3 here is CASSFTGVDTQYF. The CDR3 region has the DNA TGCGCCAGCAGCTTTACAGGGGTTGATACGCAGTATTTT.

This chain joins TRBV27 and TRBJ2-4; D is perhaps TRBD1 (7 bases). The V end lost 6 bases, the J end lost 8 bases, and 26 bases lay between the germline ends. The CDR3 has 17 residues. The germline gives CDR1 MNHEY, CDR2 SMNVEV (reference sequence). CDR3 nucleotide sequence: TGTGCCAGCAGCAAACCCCCCCGGGCAGGGGGGAGGCACATTCAGTACTTC. Translating it yields CASSKPPRAGGRHIQYF.

This rearrangement joins TRBV5-1 to TRBJ2-1; 9 bases agree with TRBD2. V trimming: 6 bases; J trimming: 10 bases; junction bases outside the gene matches: 11. Germline assignment: CDR1 SGHRS and CDR2 YFSETQ. The CDR3 consists of 14 residues. Here the CDR3 DNA reads TGCGCCAGCACCGAGGGACTAGCCCTCCGGGAGCAGTTCTTC. Its translation: CASTEGLALREQFF.

This clone was observed a handful of times. This chain joins TRBV29-1 and TRBJ2-7; unclear D gene. Between the trimmed V and J ends, which lost 4 bases and 3 bases, there was a span of 10 bases. Germline loops: CDR1 SQVTM, CDR2 ANQGSEA. The CDR3 extends over 12 amino acids. CDR3 in DNA: TGCAGCGTTGTTTTGAACGACTACGAGCAGTACTTC. It specifies CSVVLNDYEQYF.

This clone was seen once. The rearrangement links TRBV5-6 to TRBJ2-4, with TRBD1 matching over 8 bases. V was clipped by 1 base and J by 0 bases; unmatched bases: 9. This CDR3 has 18 residues. The germline gives CDR1 SGHDT, CDR2 YYEEEE. The CDR3 DNA reads as TGTGCCAGCAGCTTGCGACAGGGGCGTGAAGTAGCCAAAAACATTCAGTACTTC. Residues: CASSLRQGREVAKNIQYF. The full variable domain, its missing parts supplied by reference TRBV5-6 and TRBJ2-4, is DAGVTQSPTHLIKTRGQQVTLRCSPKSGHDTVSWYQQALGQGPQFIFQYYEEEERQRGNFPDRFSGHQFPNYSSELNVNALLLGDSALYLCASSLRQGREVAKNIQYFGAGTRLSVL.

The rearrangement uses TRBV27 and TRBJ2-3, with 14 positions matching TRBD2. The CDR3 is 15 amino acids. Unmatched junction bases numbered 1, after V lost 2 bases and J lost 6 bases. Germline lookup yields CDR1 MNHEY and CDR2 SMNVEV (reference sequence). CDR3 region: CASSLGTSGSDTQYF. The CDR3 coding sequence is TGTGCCAGCAGTTTAGGGACTAGCGGGAGTGATACGCAGTATTTT.

The gene calls are TRBV5-1 and TRBJ1-1; TRBD1 aligns across 8 bases. The CDR3 length is 15 residues. The germline CDR1 and CDR2 sequences are SGHRS and YFSETQ. The V gene end was trimmed by 0 bases and the J gene end by 3 bases; junction bases not matched to a gene: 4. The CDR3 loop reads CASSLVPGQDTEAFF. CDR3 DNA: TGCGCCAGCAGCTTGGTTCCGGGACAGGACACTGAAGCTTTCTTT.

In its sample, this clone was seen a few times. Here the CDR3 DNA reads TGCGCCAGCAGCTCTGGGTCCACAGATACGCAGTATTTT. It translates to CASSSGSTDTQYF. The chain carries TRBV5-1 and TRBJ2-3; D not resolved. Trimming left V 3 bases short and J 2 bases short, with 7 bases between. The CDR3 is 13 residues long. Germline-derived CDR1 and CDR2 are SGHRS and YFSETQ.

The J gene is TRBJ1-3, the V gene TRBV29-1; 7 nucleotides match TRBD1. V shed 7 bases and J 3 bases; nucleotides not matched to a gene: 9. Germline loops: CDR1 SQVTM, CDR2 ANQGSEA. The CDR3 is 14 amino acids. The DNA of the CDR3 is TGCAGCGCCATGACAGGGCGGTTTGGAAACACCATATATTTT. It translates to CSAMTGRFGNTIYF. Full variable domain (remainder filled in from reference TRBV29-1 and TRBJ1-3): SAVISQKPSRDICQRGTSLTIQCQVDSQVTMMFWYRQQPGQSLTLIATANQGSEATYESGFVIDKFPISRPNLTFSTLTVSNMSPEDSSIYLCSAMTGRFGNTIYFGEGSWLTVV.

This clone has more than one count but fewer than ten. The chain couples TRBV29-1 to TRBJ1-2; no definite D call. The CDR3 runs 12 residues. The germline CDR1 and CDR2 sequences are SQVTM and ANQGSEA. Deletions cut 5 bases from V and 5 bases from J, with 12 bases between. CDR3: CSVSPLRYGYTF. CDR3 coding DNA: TGCAGCGTTTCGCCGCTCCGATATGGCTACACCTTC.

In this sample, this clone turned up many times. The chain uses TRBV7-9 and TRBJ2-6, with 7 bases aligning to TRBD1. Germline-derived CDR1 and CDR2 are SEHNR and FQNEAQ (reference sequence). CDR3 length equals 16 residues. With V trimmed by 1 base and J by 0 bases, 0 bases remained unmatched. CDR3 residues: CASSLGDSSGANVLTF. CDR3 DNA sequence: TGTGCCAGCAGCTTAGGGGACAGCTCTGGGGCCAACGTCCTGACTTTC.

Many counts were recorded for this clone. V gene TRBV19 combines with J gene TRBJ1-5; D possibly corresponds to TRBD1 (5 bases). Per the germline V gene, CDR1 is LNHDA and CDR2 is SQIVND (reference sequence). With 6 bases removed from V and 6 bases from J, the gap between germline ends came to 12 bases. The CDR3 consists of 13 residues. The CDR3 sequence is CASRSSGGQPQHF. The CDR3 DNA reads TGTGCCAGTAGATCGTCCGGGGGTCAGCCCCAGCATTTT.

This clone was seen a handful of times. CDR3 DNA sequence: TGTGCCAGCAGCTTAATCCCCCACCCGGGACAGGGGAAAGAGACCCAGTACTTC. Translating gives CASSLIPHPGQGKETQYF. The rearrangement uses TRBV7-2 and TRBJ2-5; TRBD1 agrees at 10 bases. J was trimmed by 3 bases and V by 2 bases; bases with no gene match: 12. CDR1 is SGHTA, CDR2 FQGNSA, per germline. The CDR3 is 18 residues long. The full variable domain, rest sourced from reference TRBV7-2 and TRBJ2-5, is GAGVSQSPSNKVTEKGKDVELRCDPISGHTALYWYRQSLGQGLEFLIYFQGNSAPDKSGLPSDRFSAERTGGSVSTLTIQRTQQEDSAVYLCASSLIPHPGQGKETQYFGPGTRLLVL.

The table lists this clone with many counts. CDR3: CASSQREGQETQYF. The CDR3 nucleotides are TGTGCCAGCTCTCAGCGGGAGGGCCAAGAGACCCAGTACTTC. This chain links TRBV6-1 with TRBJ2-5; TRBD2 matches at 10 bases. CDR3 length: 14 residues. V was clipped by 8 bases and J by 1 base; unmatched bases: 4. Germline V lookup: CDR1 MNHNS, CDR2 SASEGT.

The rearrangement uses TRBV10-3 and TRBJ2-7; D possibly corresponds to TRBD1 (6 bases). Germline-derived CDR1 and CDR2 are ENHRY and SYGVKD. This CDR3 spans 17 amino acids. Between the trimmed V and J ends, which lost 8 bases and 1 base, there was a span of 24 bases. As DNA, the CDR3 is TGTGCCATCGGGAGACAGGCCAGAAGGAGTCAATCCTACGAGCAGTACTTC. This codes for CAIGRQARRSQSYEQYF.